The clone carrying this TCR beta chain was seen at least ten times. The sample belongs to a study of T cells after yellow fever vaccination. V gave up 4 bases and J gave up 3 bases, with 6 bases separating them. CDR1 is SQVTM and CDR2 is ANQGSEA in the germline V gene. The CDR3 extends over 11 amino acids. TCRdb reprocessed the 5' RACE reads with MiXCR, giving one entry per CDR3 protein. The data show around 11,000 distinct CDR3 sequences, with under 5.5% seen just once and about 1.6% held by the top ten. The TCR originated in a man aged 18 to 29 who received the YFV17D yellow fever vaccine. The chain uses TRBV29-1 and TRBJ1-2; D gene uncertain. Sequencing was performed on PBMCs, either bulk or a sorted T-cell subset (CD4+, CD8+, memory, or dextramer-sorted; not recorded which), taken approximately 15 days after the first yellow fever vaccination. The CDR3 region has the DNA TGCAGCGTTGGGGAGTACTATGGCTACACCTTC. This encodes CSVGEYYGYTF.